This note documents a single T cell receptor beta chain sequence. With 4 bases clipped from V and 7 bases from J, the junction kept 12 bases outside the gene matches. Germline values: CDR1 SQVTM, CDR2 ANQGSEA. The length of the CDR3 is 15 residues. Per the original methods: Cell counts per sample came from amplifying reference gene primers. Assay used: immunoSEQ multiplex PCR; TCRdb lists only in-frame clones, some missing. That table gives V, J and clone size, and the DNA gave D and trimming. There are about 330,000 clones in the sample; around four fifths occur only once, and about 1.2% lies in the top ten. This entry comes from a study of blood T cell repertoires in COVID-19. Whole-study context: Samples taken during acute and convalescent COVID-19 were collected in the United States, Italy and Spain. The cDNA or gDNA used as material had been derived from T cells, B-cell-depleted T cells, or PBMCs.

The TCR was taken from a woman aged 50 to 60 with acute or convalescent COVID-19. Sequencing used peripheral blood. This chain connects TRBV29-1 to TRBJ2-1; 8 nucleotides align to TRBD1. The CDR3 nucleotides are TGCAGCGTTGGCACCTCCCGGACAGGGTATAATGAGCAGTTCTTC. This encodes CSVGTSRTGYNEQFF.